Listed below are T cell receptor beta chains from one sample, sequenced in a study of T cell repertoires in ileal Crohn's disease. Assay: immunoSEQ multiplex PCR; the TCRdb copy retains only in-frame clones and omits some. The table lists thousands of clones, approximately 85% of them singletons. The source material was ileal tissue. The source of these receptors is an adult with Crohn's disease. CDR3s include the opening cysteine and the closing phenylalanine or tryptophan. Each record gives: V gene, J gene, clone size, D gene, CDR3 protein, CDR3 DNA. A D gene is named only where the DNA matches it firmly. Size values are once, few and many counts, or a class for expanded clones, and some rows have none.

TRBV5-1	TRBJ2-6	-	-	CASSLGVSSGANVLTF	TGCGCCAGCAGCTTGGGGGTTTCCTCTGGGGCCAACGTCCTGACTTTC
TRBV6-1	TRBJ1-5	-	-	CASTLGGSQPQHF	TGTGCCAGCACCCTGGGGGGTTCTCAGCCCCAGCATTTT
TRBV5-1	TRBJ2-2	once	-	CASSLGGDTGELFF	TGCGCCAGCAGCTTGGGGGGAGACACCGGGGAGCTGTTTTTT
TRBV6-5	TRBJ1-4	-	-	CASQSRGRSGEKLFF	TGTGCCAGTCAATCCAGGGGTCGGAGTGGTGAAAAACTGTTTTTT
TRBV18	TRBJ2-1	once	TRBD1	CASSPQGAGVEQFF	TGTGCCAGCTCACCACAGGGGGCAGGAGTTGAGCAGTTCTTC
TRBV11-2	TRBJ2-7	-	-	CASSLAYEQYF	TGTGCCAGCAGCTTAGCTTACGAGCAGTACTTC
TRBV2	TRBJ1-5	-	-	CASTYITGTNQPQHF	TGTGCCAGCACATACATAACAGGGACCAATCAGCCCCAGCATTTT
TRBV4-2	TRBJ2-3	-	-	CASSQITPLTDTQYF	TGTGCCAGCTCGCAGATTACTCCCCTCACAGATACGCAGTATTTT
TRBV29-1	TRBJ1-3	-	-	CSAETGSGNTIYF	TGCAGCGCCGAAACAGGCTCTGGAAACACCATATATTTT
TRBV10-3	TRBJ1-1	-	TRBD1	CAISGQTGDTEAFF	TGTGCCATCAGTGGACAGACAGGGGACACTGAAGCTTTCTTT
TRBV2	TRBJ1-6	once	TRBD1	CASRDGTGPSPLHF	TGTGCCAGCAGGGACGGGACAGGGCCCTCACCCCTCCACTTT
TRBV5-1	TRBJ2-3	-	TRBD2	CASSQDIAGEADTQYF	TGCGCCAGCAGTCAGGACATAGCGGGAGAGGCAGATACGCAGTATTTT
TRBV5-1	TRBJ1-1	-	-	CASSYGWIGRTEAFF	TGCGCCAGCAGCTACGGTTGGATTGGAAGGACTGAAGCTTTCTTT
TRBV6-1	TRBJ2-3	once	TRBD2	CASGTSGGVTQYF	TGTGCCAGCGGGACTAGCGGGGGGGTTACGCAGTATTTT
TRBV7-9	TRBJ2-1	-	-	CASSWVGVYNEQFF	TGTGCCAGCAGCTGGGTAGGGGTCTACAATGAGCAGTTCTTC
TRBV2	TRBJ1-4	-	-	CASSGEGRYNEKLFF	TGTGCCAGCAGTGGGGAAGGGCGGTATAATGAAAAACTGTTTTTT
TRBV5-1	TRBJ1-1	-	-	CASSSPRGRDYAEAFF	TGCGCCAGCAGCTCCCCGAGGGGCAGGGACTACGCTGAAGCTTTCTTT
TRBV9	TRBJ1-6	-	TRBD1	CASSKGTGGSYNSPLHF	TGTGCCAGCAGCAAGGGGACAGGGGGCTCCTATAATTCACCCCTCCACTTT
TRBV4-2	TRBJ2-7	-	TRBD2	CASSQDLAGGREQYF	TGTGCCAGCAGCCAAGATTTAGCGGGAGGCCGGGAGCAGTACTTC
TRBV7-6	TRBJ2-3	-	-	CASSLESGVTDTQYF	TGTGCCAGCAGCTTAGAGTCAGGGGTGACAGATACGCAGTATTTT
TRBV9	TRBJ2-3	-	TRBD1	CASSVQDRATDTQYF	TGTGCCAGCAGCGTACAGGACAGGGCCACAGATACGCAGTATTTT
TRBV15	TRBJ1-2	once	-	CATSRDRRGGYGYTF	TGTGCCACCAGCAGAGATCGGAGGGGTGGCTATGGCTACACCTTC
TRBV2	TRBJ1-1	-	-	CASSDQGGRTEAFF	TGTGCCAGCAGTGATCAAGGGGGGAGAACTGAAGCTTTCTTT
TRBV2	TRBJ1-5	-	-	CASNKGDQPQHF	TGTGCCAGCAATAAGGGAGATCAGCCCCAGCATTTT
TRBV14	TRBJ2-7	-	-	CASSQEFAEQYF	TGTGCCAGCAGCCAAGAATTCGCCGAGCAGTACTTC
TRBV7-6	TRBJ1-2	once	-	CASSPVRGGGYTF	TGTGCCAGCAGCCCAGTCAGGGGAGGAGGCTACACCTTC
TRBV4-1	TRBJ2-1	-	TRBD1	CASSQDQGQGNYNEQFF	TGCGCCAGCAGCCAAGATCAAGGACAGGGGAACTACAATGAGCAGTTCTTC
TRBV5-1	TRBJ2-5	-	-	CASSLSSQGGETQYF	TGCGCCAGCAGCTTGAGTTCACAGGGTGGCGAGACCCAGTACTTC
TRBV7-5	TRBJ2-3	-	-	CARSLDRFAGLAGGVFTDTQYF	TGTGCCAGAAGCTTAGATCGATTCGCCGGACTAGCGGGGGGCGTGTTCACAGATACGCAGTATTTT
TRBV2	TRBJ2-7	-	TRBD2	CASSELAGGEQYF	TGTGCCAGCAGTGAACTAGCGGGAGGAGAGCAGTACTTC
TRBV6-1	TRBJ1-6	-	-	CASYPTAGTGSPLHF	TGTGCCAGCTATCCTACCGCCGGAACGGGGTCACCCCTCCACTTT
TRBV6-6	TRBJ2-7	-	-	CASRNRPGEQYF	TGTGCCAGCAGGAACAGGCCCGGCGAGCAGTACTTC
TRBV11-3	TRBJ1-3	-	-	CASSFYGSGNTIYF	TGTGCCAGCAGCTTCTACGGCTCTGGAAACACCATATATTTT
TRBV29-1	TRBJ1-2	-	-	CTGGGDYGYTF	TGCACCGGGGGGGGAGACTATGGCTACACCTTC
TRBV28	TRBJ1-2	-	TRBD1	CASSTGQGQFYGYTF	TGTGCCAGCAGTACTGGACAGGGACAATTCTATGGCTACACCTTC
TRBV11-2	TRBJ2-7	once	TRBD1	CASSTTRQGTYEQYF	TGTGCCAGCAGCACCACCAGACAGGGTACCTACGAGCAGTACTTC
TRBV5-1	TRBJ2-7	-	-	CASSLYGGNYEQYF	TGCGCCAGCAGCTTGTACGGCGGAAACTACGAGCAGTACTTC
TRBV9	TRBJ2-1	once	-	CASSVAVGGYNEQFF	TGTGCCAGCAGCGTAGCTGTGGGGGGATACAATGAGCAGTTCTTC
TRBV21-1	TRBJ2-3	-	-	CASSNPGFVGTDTQYF	TGTGCCAGCAGCAACCCGGGGTTTGTGGGAACAGATACGCAGTATTTT
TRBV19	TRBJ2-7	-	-	CASSIDPGWRGSYEQYF	TGTGCCAGTAGTATAGACCCCGGGTGGCGGGGCTCCTACGAGCAGTACTTC
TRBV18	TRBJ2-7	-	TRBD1	CASSPPGTQGEQYF	TGTGCCAGCTCACCCCCGGGGACACAGGGGGAGCAGTACTTC
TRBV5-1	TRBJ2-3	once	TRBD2	CASSLRGGLRTDTQYF	TGCGCCAGCAGCTTGCGGGGGGGGCTCCGCACAGATACGCAGTATTTT
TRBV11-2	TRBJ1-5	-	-	CASSFGGNQPQHF	TGTGCCAGCAGCTTCGGGGGCAATCAGCCCCAGCATTTT
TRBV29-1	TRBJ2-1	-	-	CSTRDGTYNEQFF	TGCAGCACAAGGGACGGCACCTACAATGAGCAGTTCTTC
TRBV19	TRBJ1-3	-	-	CASTTNFPGNTIYF	TGTGCCAGTACCACGAATTTTCCTGGAAACACCATATATTTT
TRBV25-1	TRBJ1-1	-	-	CASSFGGSLEAFF	TGTGCCAGCAGTTTTGGGGGCAGCCTTGAAGCTTTCTTT
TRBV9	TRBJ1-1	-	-	CASSVGNSNTEAFF	TGTGCCAGCAGCGTCGGAAATTCGAACACTGAAGCTTTCTTT
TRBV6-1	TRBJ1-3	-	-	CASSEQGQRGNTIYF	TGTGCCAGCAGTGAACAGGGGCAGCGAGGAAACACCATATATTTT
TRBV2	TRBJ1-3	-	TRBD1	CASSRDSLSGNTIYF	TGTGCCAGCAGTCGGGACAGCCTCTCTGGAAACACCATATATTTT
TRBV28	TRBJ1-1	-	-	CASSRQDGNTEAFF	TGTGCCAGCAGTCGTCAGGACGGAAACACTGAAGCTTTCTTT
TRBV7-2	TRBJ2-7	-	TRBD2	CASSAGLAGYEQYF	TGTGCCAGCAGCGCGGGACTAGCGGGCTACGAGCAGTACTTC